A single sample gave rise to the 9 T cell receptor beta chains below, sequenced in a study of T cell changes during pregnancy in multiple sclerosis. Sequencing was performed with immunoSEQ multiplex PCR; in TCRdb, only in-frame clones are kept and a portion is missing. The profile shows 52,000 or so clones, about 93% of them singletons. Sequenced here: CD4+ T cells from peripheral blood mononuclear cells, sampled in the second trimester of pregnancy. The receptors stem from a female donor with multiple sclerosis, enrolled in a pregnancy study.

This sequence joins TRBV7-9 and TRBJ2-5; TRBD1 matches 10 bases. Germline V lookup: CDR1 SEHNR, CDR2 FQNEAQ (reference sequence). J gave up 11 bases and V 10 bases, and 10 bases lay outside the gene matches. The CDR3 sequence is 12 residues long. CDR3 sequence: CATGTGAREQYF. DNA of the CDR3: TGTGCCACAGGGACAGGGGCTAGGGAGCAGTACTTC.

The chain has TRBV7-2 and TRBJ2-1; TRBD2 matches 11 bases. Germline V lookup: CDR1 SGHTA, CDR2 FQGNSA. With V trimmed by 6 bases and J by 7 bases, 2 bases remained unmatched. There are 13 residues in the CDR3. The CDR3 loop is CASSSGGANEQFF. The CDR3 DNA reads TGTGCCAGCAGTAGCGGGGGGGCTAATGAGCAGTTCTTC. Drawing the rest from reference TRBV7-2 and TRBJ2-1, the complete variable domain is GAGVSQSPSNKVTEKGKDVELRCDPISGHTALYWYRQSLGQGLEFLIYFQGNSAPDKSGLPSDRFSAERTGGSVSTLTIQRTQQEDSAVYLCASSSGGANEQFFGPGTRLTVL.

The V and J genes are TRBV27 and TRBJ1-5; D is perhaps TRBD1 (6 bases). The V gene's germline CDR1 is MNHEY and CDR2 SMNVEV (reference sequence). The CDR3 totals 13 residues. The V end was cut by 4 bases, the J end by 6 bases, with 10 bases between. CDR3: CASSWGGTQPQHF. Here the CDR3 DNA reads TGTGCCAGCAGTTGGGGGGGCACTCAGCCCCAGCATTTT.

The V and J genes are TRBV6-1 and TRBJ1-2; the match to TRBD1 covers 8 bases. Trimming at V came to 8 bases and at J to 4 bases, leaving 9 bases not matched to a gene. Germline loops: CDR1 MNHNS, CDR2 SASEGT. The CDR3 loop spans 14 amino acids. CDR3 in DNA: TGTGCCAGCCAGAGAGCCGGGACAGGCTATGGCTACACCTTC. As protein: CASQRAGTGYGYTF.

CDR3 sequence reads: CASSLGFEGAGEAFF. In nucleotides, the CDR3 is TGTGCCAGCTCACTCGGCTTCGAGGGCGCGGGTGAAGCTTTCTTT. V gene TRBV18 combines with J gene TRBJ1-1; D gene ambiguous. The CDR3 is 15 residues long. The V gene's germline CDR1 is KGHSH and CDR2 LQKENI. Between the trimmed V and J ends, which lost 4 bases and 7 bases, there was a span of 19 bases.

The CDR3 region has the DNA TGCGCCAGCCAGTTCGGGGAAAAACTGTTTTTT. Its translation: CASQFGEKLFF. This sequence joins TRBV10-2 and TRBJ1-4; unclear D gene. The V end lost 8 bases, the J end lost 8 bases, and 9 bases lay between the germline ends. This CDR3 is built from 11 residues. Germline V gene lookup returns CDR1 WSHSY and CDR2 SAAADI.

The chain recombines TRBV5-1 with TRBJ1-3, with D unclear. The germline V and J ends were trimmed by 4 bases and 7 bases, with 12 bases remaining between them. CDR1 is SGHRS, CDR2 YFSETQ, per germline. The CDR3 is 13 amino acids. CDR3: CASSQAGSNTIYF. In DNA, the CDR3 is TGCGCCAGCAGCCAGGCGGGGAGCAACACCATATATTTT.

The chain couples TRBV19 to TRBJ1-1, with 7 bases identical to TRBD1. Germline values: CDR1 LNHDA, CDR2 SQIVND (reference sequence). There are 13 residues in the CDR3. V dropped 4 bases and J dropped 1; count of bases not matched to a gene: 0. The CDR3 is CASSRQGNTEAFF. In DNA form, the CDR3 reads TGTGCCAGTAGTAGACAGGGGAACACTGAAGCTTTCTTT.

The chain is built from TRBV5-8 and TRBJ2-7; tentatively, D is TRBD1 (6 bases). The germline V gene encodes CDR1 SGHTS and CDR2 YDEGEE. The CDR3 consists of 16 residues. V lost 1 base and J 7 bases, leaving 21 bases between the germline ends. This CDR3 reads CASSLSGWAGAEEQYF. The CDR3 DNA sequence: TGTGCCAGCAGCTTGTCCGGGTGGGCAGGGGCCGAGGAGCAGTACTTC.